The rows below give T cell receptor beta chains drawn from one sample of a study of T cell responses to AZD1222 COVID-19 vaccine. Method: immunoSEQ multiplex PCR; TCRdb's copy keeps in-frame clones and lacks some. The repertoire includes about 200,000 clones, 91% of them detected once, and about 3.5% sits in the top ten. Sequences were derived from peripheral blood, sampled 28 days after the second AZD1222 dose. The origin of the receptors is an adult who received the AZD1222 COVID-19 vaccine. Each CDR3 is given with its conserved first and last residue. The D gene is left open where the match is weak. Rows may omit the clone size; those that give it use once, few, many or a size class.

D	V	J	size	CDR3	DNA
NA	TRBV7-2	TRBJ1-2	NA	CASSPYVGGREGYTF	TGTGCCAGCAGCCCCTACGTTGGAGGCAGGGAGGGCTACACCTTC
NA	TRBV7-9	TRBJ1-5	NA	CASSSTGPQHF	TGTGCCAGCAGCTCCACAGGGCCCCAGCATTTT
NA	TRBV7-3	TRBJ2-2	NA	CASSLIGTNTGELFF	TGTGCCAGCAGCTTAATAGGAACGAACACCGGGGAGCTGTTTTTT
TRBD1	TRBV27	TRBJ2-7	few	CASSLDRGDNEQYF	TGTGCCAGCAGTCTAGACAGGGGAGATAACGAGCAGTACTTC
NA	TRBV20-1	TRBJ2-7	NA	CSERGGYEQYF	TGCAGCGAACGGGGCGGCTACGAGCAGTACTTC
TRBD2	TRBV7-2	TRBJ2-1	NA	CASSYGTSAYNEQFF	TGTGCCAGCAGTTACGGGACTAGCGCTTACAATGAGCAGTTCTTC
NA	TRBV5-5	TRBJ1-4	NA	CASSERPSTEKLFF	TGTGCCAGCAGCGAACGGCCGAGCACCGAAAAACTGTTTTTT
NA	TRBV4-2	TRBJ2-4	once	CASSQAETSSIQYF	TGTGCCAGCAGCCAAGCTGAGACTAGTAGCATTCAGTACTTC
TRBD2	TRBV28	TRBJ2-7	NA	CASNLAGGNDEQYF	TGTGCCAGCAATCTAGCGGGAGGGAACGACGAGCAGTACTTC
NA	TRBV4-1	TRBJ2-7	NA	CASSQEEGYEQYF	TGCGCCAGCAGCCAAGAAGAAGGCTACGAGCAGTACTTC
NA	TRBV7-9	TRBJ1-5	NA	CASSPAGSNQPQHF	TGTGCCAGCAGCCCGGCGGGTAGCAATCAGCCCCAGCATTTT
TRBD1	TRBV28	TRBJ1-2	NA	CASSSQGGAYGYTF	TGTGCCAGCAGTAGTCAGGGGGGGGCCTATGGCTACACCTTC
NA	TRBV27	TRBJ2-5	NA	CASSSFQTGNQETQYF	TGTGCCAGCAGTTCTTTCCAAACAGGGAACCAAGAGACCCAGTACTTC
NA	TRBV9	TRBJ2-5	NA	CASSVGLVEETQYF	TGTGCCAGCAGCGTAGGGTTGGTCGAAGAGACCCAGTACTTC
NA	TRBV5-1	TRBJ2-2	NA	CASSLVVTGELFF	TGCGCCAGCAGCTTGGTGGTCACCGGGGAGCTGTTTTTT
TRBD2	TRBV10-3	TRBJ2-1	NA	CAIMSKGLAGGKSSYNEQFF	TGTGCCATCATGAGCAAGGGACTAGCGGGGGGGAAGAGCTCCTACAATGAGCAGTTCTTC
NA	TRBV5-5	TRBJ2-7	NA	CASSSGRDPYEQYF	TGTGCCAGCAGTTCCGGACGGGACCCCTACGAGCAGTACTTC
NA	TRBV7-9	TRBJ1-1	NA	CASSLVSTGEAFF	TGTGCCAGCAGCTTAGTCAGTACAGGTGAAGCTTTCTTT
TRBD2	TRBV7-3	TRBJ2-1	NA	CASSSSASGRHNEQFF	TGTGCCAGCAGCTCCTCGGCTAGCGGGAGGCACAATGAGCAGTTCTTC
TRBD1	TRBV18	TRBJ1-2	NA	CASSPLRGTGGSFGYTF	TGTGCCAGCTCACCTCTTCGGGGGACAGGGGGCTCGTTCGGCTACACCTTC
NA	TRBV7-2	TRBJ1-5	few	CASSLGSGNYNQPQHF	TGTGCCAGCAGCTTAGGCTCGGGAAACTACAATCAGCCCCAGCATTTT
NA	TRBV15	TRBJ1-1	NA	CATSRNREANTEAFF	TGTGCCACCAGCAGAAACAGGGAGGCGAACACTGAAGCTTTCTTT
NA	TRBV3-1/TRBV3-2	TRBJ1-2	NA	CASSQGLGYGYTF	TGTGCCAGCAGCCAGGGGCTCGGCTATGGCTACACCTTC
TRBD1	TRBV25-1	TRBJ1-2	NA	CASSAGTGRSYGYTF	TGTGCCAGCAGTGCGGGGACAGGGAGAAGCTATGGCTACACCTTC